Here is one TCR beta chain with its context. These data originate in a study of blood T cell repertoires in COVID-19. Study overall: Donors in the United States, Italy and Spain gave samples during acute or convalescent COVID-19. Sources were T cells, B-cell-depleted T cells, or PBMCs; the material itself was cDNA or gDNA.

Trimming removed 4 bases from V and 2 bases from J, with 18 bases in between. CDR1 and CDR2 from the germline V gene are GTSNPN and SVGIG (reference sequence). This CDR3 is built from 16 residues. Original analysis: Nucleated cell counts were estimated from reference gene primer amplification. Assay used: immunoSEQ multiplex PCR; TCRdb lists only in-frame clones, some missing. V, J and clone size are those of that table, while D and trimming were read from the DNA. Among 150,000 to 200,000 clones, roughly four fifths were seen once, and the ten largest hold 13% to 15%. Source material: peripheral blood. This rearrangement joins TRBV30 to TRBJ2-1; perhaps TRBD2 as D (6 bases). This clonotype was sampled from a man under 40 with active or convalescent COVID-19. DNA of the CDR3: TGTGCCTGGAAGGGAGGTCGGGAGAAGGCCTACAATGAGCAGTTCTTC. Encoded protein: CAWKGGREKAYNEQFF.